The next 20 T cell receptor beta chains were all read from a single sample in a study of blood T cell repertoires in COVID-19. The data were produced by immunoSEQ multiplex PCR, yet TCRdb's version contains in-frame clones alone and is incomplete. Counted here are roughly 190,000 clones, roughly 88% occurring once; the ten biggest clones make up 6.2%. The sample taken for sequencing was peripheral blood. These receptors were collected from a woman aged 35 to 49 who had recovered from COVID-19.

The chain joins TRBV30 to TRBJ1-2; D is unresolved. The CDR3 has 12 residues. The germline V gene encodes CDR1 GTSNPN and CDR2 SVGIG (reference sequence). Trimming removed 4 bases from V and 4 bases from J, with 10 bases in between. The CDR3 DNA is TGTGCCTGGAATACAGTAACCTATGGCTACACCTTC. Its protein product is CAWNTVTYGYTF. Full variable domain (remainder filled in from reference TRBV30 and TRBJ1-2): SQTIHQWPATLVQPVGSPLSLECTVEGTSNPNLYWYRQAAGRGLQLLFYSVGIGQISSEVPQNLSASRPQDRQFILSSKKLLLSDSGFYLCAWNTVTYGYTFGSGTRLTVV.

V gene TRBV19 combines with J gene TRBJ2-3, with 7 bases matching TRBD2. Looked up from germline, CDR1 is LNHDA and CDR2 is SQIVND (reference sequence). CDR3 length: 15 amino acids. V lost 3 bases and J lost 3; bases outside the gene matches: 6. The CDR3 loop is CASSIGSGITDTQYF. CDR3 nucleotide sequence: TGTGCCAGTAGTATCGGCAGCGGGATAACAGATACGCAGTATTTT.

The rearrangement uses TRBV27 and TRBJ1-3, with TRBD1 matching over 9 bases. The V gene end was trimmed by 6 bases and the J gene end by 2 bases; junction bases not matched to a gene: 2. Looked up from germline, CDR1 is MNHEY and CDR2 is SMNVEV (reference sequence). The CDR3 contains 14 residues. CDR3 protein: CASSTGGPGNTIYF. The CDR3 DNA reads as TGTGCCAGCAGCACAGGGGGCCCTGGAAACACCATATATTTT.

This clone was observed a handful of times. The genes are TRBV7-9 and TRBJ1-1; 7 bases fit TRBD1. V shed 4 bases, J shed 2 bases, and the junction held 4 bases outside the gene matches. The CDR3 totals 14 residues. Germline V lookup: CDR1 SEHNR, CDR2 FQNEAQ (reference sequence). CDR3 protein: CASSSTGVNTEAFF. In DNA, the CDR3 is TGTGCCAGCAGCTCCACAGGGGTAAACACTGAAGCTTTCTTT.

The rearrangement uses TRBV7-8 and TRBJ2-1, with D possibly TRBD2 on 6 matching bases. In germline, CDR1 is SGHVS, CDR2 FQNEAQ. The V end lost 5 bases, the J end lost 3 bases, and 11 bases lay between the germline ends. This CDR3 comprises 14 residues. The CDR3 nucleotides are TGTGCCAGCAGCCCGGGGGACCTCTACAATGAGCAGTTCTTC. Its translation: CASSPGDLYNEQFF.

This chain uses TRBV11-2 with TRBJ1-5, with 7 bases fitting TRBD1. V shed 4 bases and J 7 bases; nucleotides not matched to a gene: 4. Germline V gives CDR1 SGHAT, CDR2 FQNNGV. This CDR3 contains 13 residues. CDR3 nucleotides: TGTGCCAGCAGCTCGGCAGGGGGACAGCCCCAGCATTTT. This encodes CASSSAGGQPQHF.

This clone was observed a few times. This chain links TRBV3-1 (or the pseudogene TRBV3-2) with TRBJ1-1; TRBD1 agrees at 10 bases. J gave up 8 bases and V 4 bases, and 7 bases lay outside the gene matches. The germline V gene encodes CDR1 LGHDT and CDR2 YNNKEL (reference sequence). This CDR3 has 14 amino acids. The CDR3 is CASSPRQGALEAFF. The CDR3 DNA sequence: TGTGCCAGCAGCCCTCGACAGGGGGCCCTAGAAGCTTTCTTT.

V gene TRBV7-3 combines with J gene TRBJ2-7; the match to TRBD2 covers 10 bases. Germline lookup yields CDR1 SGHTA and CDR2 FQGTGA. The CDR3 consists of 14 residues. After removal of 6 bases from V and 2 bases from J, the junction contained 4 bases not matched to a gene. CDR3 region: CASSPSGRTYEQYF. In nucleotides, the CDR3 is TGTGCCAGCAGTCCTAGCGGGAGAACCTACGAGCAGTACTTC. The whole variable domain, filled in from reference TRBV7-3 and TRBJ2-7, reads GAGVSQTPSNKVTEKGKYVELRCDPISGHTALYWYRQSLGQGPEFLIYFQGTGAADDSGLPNDRFFAVRPEGSVSTLKIQRTERGDSAVYLCASSPSGRTYEQYFGPGTRLTVT.

DNA of the CDR3: TGTGCCAGTAGTATGATCAGGGGCAGGGGAGGCACAGATACGCAGTATTTT. Protein: CASSMIRGRGGTDTQYF. The chain links TRBV19 to TRBJ2-3, with D possibly matching TRBD1 (6 bases). The CDR3 spans 17 residues. Trimming cost V 3 bases and J 1 base, with 17 bases left between them. Germline assignment: CDR1 LNHDA and CDR2 SQIVND (reference sequence).

For the CDR3, the DNA is TGTGCCAGCAGCTTAGGGACAGGGTCTGGGGCCCAGCATTTT. Translating gives CASSLGTGSGAQHF. The chain joins TRBV7-8 to TRBJ1-5; TRBD1 matches 8 bases. In germline, CDR1 is SGHVS, CDR2 FQNEAQ. V was pared by 1 base and J by 11 bases, with 7 bases of the junction left unmatched. This CDR3 spans 14 amino acids.

The V call is TRBV5-1, the J call TRBJ2-6, with D uncertain. Germline CDR1 is SGHRS and CDR2 is YFSETQ. V was clipped by 0 bases and J by 0 bases, with 16 bases between them. This CDR3 has 19 amino acids. The CDR3 is CASSLGPRQTLSGANVLTF. CDR3 coding DNA: TGCGCCAGCAGCTTGGGCCCTAGGCAAACTCTCTCTGGGGCCAACGTCCTGACTTTC.

This clone has more than one count but fewer than ten. The chain recombines TRBV6-1 with TRBJ1-2; D unclear. Germline values: CDR1 MNHNS, CDR2 SASEGT. The CDR3 is 16 amino acids. V was shortened by 4 bases and J by 0 bases, with 15 bases between the two germline ends. CDR3 nucleotide sequence: TGTGCCAGCAGTGCCCATCCCCGAGGGTCTAACTATGGCTACACCTTC. Its translation is CASSAHPRGSNYGYTF.

The chain combines TRBV7-6 with TRBJ2-7; D may be TRBD2 (6 bases). The length of the CDR3 is 15 residues. Germline assignment: CDR1 SGHVS and CDR2 FNYEAQ. V was shortened by 4 bases and J by 3 bases, with 16 bases between the two germline ends. The CDR3 region is CASSSLEGRIYEQYF. CDR3 in DNA: TGTGCCAGCAGCTCTCTCGAGGGGAGGATCTACGAGCAGTACTTC.

This clone has a single count. The chain uses TRBV18 and TRBJ2-7, with 11 bases matching TRBD2. The CDR3 is 15 residues long. CDR1 and CDR2 from the germline V gene are KGHSH and LQKENI. The ends lost 5 bases at V and 7 bases at J; junction bases unmatched: 10. Here the CDR3 reads CASSIASGRSGEQYF. Here the CDR3 DNA reads TGTGCCAGCTCAATCGCTAGCGGGAGGTCGGGGGAGCAGTACTTC.

V and J are TRBV19 and TRBJ2-1; D uncertain. The V end was cut by 3 bases, the J end by 0 bases, with 15 bases between. CDR1 LNHDA and CDR2 SQIVND come from the germline V gene (reference sequence). CDR3 length: 17 amino acids. The CDR3 sequence: CASSIAARIRSYNEQFF. The DNA of the CDR3 is TGTGCCAGTAGTATTGCGGCAAGAATCCGCTCCTACAATGAGCAGTTCTTC.

The chain is built from TRBV6-1 and TRBJ1-5, with 7 bases that match TRBD1. The ends lost 4 bases at V and 2 bases at J; junction bases unmatched: 11. The CDR3 is 17 residues long. In germline, CDR1 is MNHNS, CDR2 SASEGT. The CDR3 region is CASSGGLTGVGNQPQHF. The DNA of the CDR3 is TGTGCCAGCAGTGGCGGACTTACAGGGGTTGGCAATCAGCCCCAGCATTTT.

The V and J genes are TRBV7-6 and TRBJ2-2; 9 nucleotides agree with TRBD1. The V gene's germline CDR1 is SGHVS and CDR2 FNYEAQ. V lost 1 base to trimming and J lost 6 bases; unmatched junction nucleotides: 3. This CDR3 spans 15 amino acids. The CDR3, as DNA: TGTGCCAGCAGCTTAGTAGGGACAGGGCCCGGGGAGCTGTTTTTT. Translation: CASSLVGTGPGELFF.

Concerning this clone itself: Other DNA sequences of this sample code for an identical CDR3. The V call is TRBV6-2 or TRBV6-3, the J call TRBJ1-5; the D is unclear. Germline CDR1 and CDR2: MNHEY and SVGEGT. Trimming removed 2 bases at V and 0 bases at J, with 5 bases between. The length of the CDR3 is 14 residues. The CDR3 DNA reads TGTGCCAGCAGTTACGCCGGTAGCAATCAGCCCCAGCATTTT. Protein sequence: CASSYAGSNQPQHF.

CDR3 in amino acids: CASSRGLGETQYF. The DNA for the CDR3 is TGTGCCAGTAGTAGGGGACTGGGGGAGACCCAGTACTTC. V and J are TRBV19 and TRBJ2-5, with D possibly matching TRBD2 (6 bases). V was pared by 4 bases and J by 5 bases, with 11 bases between. The CDR3 consists of 13 residues. Germline loops: CDR1 LNHDA, CDR2 SQIVND (reference sequence).

The sample holds a few counts of this clone. The chain links TRBV5-1 to TRBJ2-1; D perhaps matches TRBD2 (6 bases). This CDR3 is 14 amino acids long. Germline V gives CDR1 SGHRS, CDR2 YFSETQ. V was clipped by 0 bases and J by 7 bases, with 11 bases between them. CDR3 DNA: TGCGCCAGCAGCTTGGGACTAGGCGGGAATGAGCAGTTCTTC. Translating it yields CASSLGLGGNEQFF.